These T cell receptor beta chains were read from a single sample in a study of post-analysis software for immune sequencing data. TCRdb reprocessed the PCR reads with MiXCR, giving one entry per CDR3 protein. Among hundreds of thousands of distinct CDR3 sequences, 30% were seen once, and the ten largest hold 0.56%. The sample taken for sequencing was blood. These TCRs come from a girl aged 5 to 17 with multiple sclerosis. Each CDR3 is given with its conserved first and last residue. The D gene is left open where the match is weak. The size of a clone is reported for some rows only, either as once, few or many, or as a class for expanded clones.

d_gene | j_gene | v_gene | abundance | CDR3nt | CDR3aa
. | TRBJ1-2 | TRBV28 | . | TGTGCCAGCAGTTTACCCTCGGCCAGGGTAGGGATCTATGGCTACACCTTC | CASSLPSARVGIYGYTF
TRBD2 | TRBJ2-1 | TRBV20-1 | . | TGCAGTGCTAGCGGGAGGGTGTCCAATGAGCAGTTCTTC | CSASGRVSNEQFF
. | TRBJ2-3 | TRBV12-3/TRBV12-4 | . | TGTGCCAGCAGACAACAGGCGAGCACAGATACGCAGTATTTT | CASRQQASTDTQYF
. | TRBJ2-3 | TRBV2 | . | TGTGCCAGCAGTGATTGGGGACAATTGACAGATACGCAGTATTTT | CASSDWGQLTDTQYF
. | TRBJ2-3 | TRBV6-1 | few | TGTGCCAGCAGACCAAGGGGACACCGCACAGATACGCAGTATTTT | CASRPRGHRTDTQYF
. | TRBJ1-1 | TRBV3-1 | . | TGTGCCAGCAGCCAGTTTGGGACATCGAACACTGAAGCTTTCTTT | CASSQFGTSNTEAFF
TRBD1 | TRBJ2-7 | TRBV7-2 | few | TGTGCCAGCAGCTCGGACAGGGGTAACACCTACGAGCAGTACTTC | CASSSDRGNTYEQYF
. | TRBJ2-7 | TRBV28 | . | TGTGCCAGCAGTTTTAATAGGGAAGGCGCCTACGAGCAGTACTTC | CASSFNREGAYEQYF
TRBD2 | TRBJ2-1 | TRBV15 | few | TGTGCCACCAGCAGGAACCTAGCGGGTCCTTACAATGAGCAGTTCTTC | CATSRNLAGPYNEQFF
. | TRBJ1-1 | TRBV12-3/TRBV12-4 | few | TGTGCCAGCACCCCCAGGGGTTGGGGCACTGAAGCTTTCTTT | CASTPRGWGTEAFF
TRBD1 | TRBJ1-2 | TRBV12-3/TRBV12-4 | . | TGTGCCGGCAGTGAAAACAGGGGGTACTATGGCTACACCTTC | CAGSENRGYYGYTF
. | TRBJ1-4 | TRBV5-1 | . | TGCGCCAGCAGCTTGGCGTACCGGGAAAAACTGTTTTTT | CASSLAYREKLFF
. | TRBJ2-5 | TRBV6-1 | few | TGTGCCAGCAGTTCGCCAAATTGGAGGTACTTC | CASSSPNWRYF
TRBD1 | TRBJ2-1 | TRBV29-1 | many | TGCAGCGTTAACAGGGGCGCCACCCCTAATGAGCAGTTCTTC | CSVNRGATPNEQFF
TRBD1 | TRBJ1-1 | TRBV27 | . | TGTGCCAGCAGTTTAATCCCGACAGGGGTCACTGAAGCTTTCTTT | CASSLIPTGVTEAFF
TRBD2 | TRBJ2-6 | TRBV3-1 | . | TGTGCCAGCAGCCCTCCAGGACTAGCGGGAGGCTACTCTGGGGCCAACGTCCTGACTTTC | CASSPPGLAGGYSGANVLTF
. | TRBJ1-1 | TRBV5-1 | . | TGCGCCAGCAGCGCAGACCATGAAGCTTTCTTT | CASSADHEAFF
. | TRBJ1-2 | TRBV7-9 | few | TGTGCCAGCAGCCCCCTCGGACCATACGCGGGCTACACCTTC | CASSPLGPYAGYTF